The 2 T cell receptor beta chains given below trace back to one sample, sequenced in a study of cytomegalovirus exposure and HLA in healthy donors. Both 60 Vbeta primers and 13 Jbeta primers went into the PCR. Data came from immunoSEQ multiplex PCR; TCRdb stores just in-frame clones and leaves some out. The data show approximately 160,000 clones, approximately 71% seen once. The specimen sequenced was PBMCs. These receptors were obtained from a man aged 45-65 years in good health and CMV-seronegative.

The chain joins TRBV6-6 to TRBJ1-1, with D possibly being TRBD1 (6 bases). V lost 4 bases and J 5 bases, leaving 11 bases between the germline ends. The CDR3 loop spans 13 amino acids. The germline V gene encodes CDR1 MNHNY and CDR2 SVGAGI (reference sequence). The CDR3 region has the DNA TGTGCCAGCAGTTCGCAGGGGCGGACTGAAGCTTTCTTT. Protein: CASSSQGRTEAFF.

The J gene is TRBJ1-2, the V gene TRBV27, with TRBD1 matching over 9 bases. The CDR3 consists of 15 residues. The V and J ends lost 6 bases and 2 bases, in that order; junction bases with no gene match: 7. Germline values: CDR1 MNHEY, CDR2 SMNVEV (reference sequence). The CDR3 is CASRSTGGWNYGYTF. In DNA form, the CDR3 reads TGTGCCAGCAGATCAACAGGGGGCTGGAACTATGGCTACACCTTC.